The TCR beta chain under discussion was sequenced for a study of blood T cell repertoires in COVID-19. Libraries were prepared by immunoSEQ multiplex PCR; TCRdb keeps only in-frame clonotypes and omits some of them. This table has roughly 400,000 clones, around 90% appearing once. What was sequenced was PBMCs or T cells enriched from blood (not recorded which). This TCR was sampled from a woman aged 40 to 50 with acute COVID-19.

The CDR3 reads CATSDPDSPNQPQHF. In nucleotides, the CDR3 is TGTGCCACCAGTGACCCCGACAGCCCGAATCAGCCCCAGCATTTT. The V gene is TRBV24-1, the J gene TRBJ1-5; tentatively, D is TRBD1 (5 bases). This CDR3 spans 15 amino acids. Germline assignment: CDR1 KGHDR and CDR2 SFDVKD. V was pared by 4 bases and J by 4 bases, with 13 bases between.